This entry lists 11 T cell receptor beta chains sequenced from one sample in a study of CD8 T cells in Susac syndrome (dated by TCRdb to between 2019 and 2020). Preparation of the library involved the immunoSEQ multiplex PCR assay. RNA was extracted with the RNeasy kit and 0.5 to 1 ug was reverse transcribed using random hexamers. TCRdb reworked the public reads: Q25 trimming with fastp, MiXCR clone assembly, productive beta chains retained. Here each entry gathers all rows of one CDR3 protein and keeps the most common genes and DNA. The sample table lists about 240,000 distinct CDR3 sequences, approximately 95% of them with a count of one. The ten largest clones capture approximately 0.1% of the sample. The sample comprised CD4+ T cells from PBMCs. These receptors all come from a human donor with Susac syndrome.

CDR3 loop: CSASGTVNQPQHF. CDR3 coding DNA: TGCAGTGCTAGTGGGACAGTTAATCAGCCCCAGCATTTT. This sequence joins TRBV20-1 and TRBJ1-5; 7 nucleotides align to TRBD1. CDR3 length: 13 residues. With V trimmed by 3 bases and J by 4 bases, 3 bases remained unmatched. In germline, CDR1 is DFQATT, CDR2 SNEGSKA (reference sequence).

The CDR3 region is CSAMPGAGAREQYF. The CDR3, as DNA: TGCAGTGCTATGCCGGGAGCGGGAGCTCGGGAGCAGTACTTC. This chain uses TRBV20-1 with TRBJ2-7; 8 bases agree with TRBD2. The CDR3 covers 14 residues. Germline lookup yields CDR1 DFQATT and CDR2 SNEGSKA (reference sequence). V lost 4 bases and J lost 7; bases outside the gene matches: 12.

V and J are TRBV12-3 or TRBV12-4 and TRBJ2-7; D is undetermined. CDR3 length: 12 residues. Trimming removed 2 bases at V and 5 bases at J, with 7 bases between. This chain's CDR3 is CASSLHLDEQYF. The DNA for the CDR3 is TGTGCCAGCAGTTTACATCTCGACGAGCAGTACTTC.

The chain links TRBV27 to TRBJ1-1; D is unclear. The CDR3 loop spans 15 amino acids. The V end was cut by 7 bases, the J end by 6 bases, with 21 bases between. Germline V gene sequence: CDR1 MNHEY, CDR2 SMNVEV (reference sequence). The CDR3 DNA follows: TGTGCCAGCATCTCCCGGGGAGGGAATTTCGCTGAAGCTTTCTTT. Translating it yields CASISRGGNFAEAFF.

This clonotype was found once. V usage is TRBV7-2 and J usage is TRBJ2-1, with 9 bases matching TRBD2. The length of the CDR3 is 16 residues. Trimming cost V 3 bases and J 12 bases; bases outside gene matches: 15. Germline assignment: CDR1 SGHTA and CDR2 FQGNSA. CDR3 amino acids: CASSLGIAGATLWQFF. In DNA, the CDR3 is TGTGCCAGCAGCTTGGGGATAGCGGGAGCAACCCTATGGCAGTTCTTC.

This sequence joins TRBV5-4 and TRBJ2-3; D is possibly TRBD2 (6 bases). CDR1 and CDR2 from the germline V gene are SGHNT and YYREEE (reference sequence). Trimming cost V 0 bases and J 4 bases, with 15 bases left between them. This CDR3 spans 16 amino acids. The DNA of the CDR3 is TGTGCCAGCAGCTTGGATCGCGGGGTTGGGTCAGATACGCAGTATTTT. Translation gives CASSLDRGVGSDTQYF. The whole variable domain, remainder taken from reference TRBV5-4 and TRBJ2-3, is ETGVTQSPTHLIKTRGQQVTLRCSSQSGHNTVSWYQQALGQGPQFIFQYYREEENGRGNFPPRFSGLQFPNYSSELNVNALELDDSALYLCASSLDRGVGSDTQYFGPGTRLTVL.

This chain uses TRBV7-8 with TRBJ2-5; TRBD2 matches at 10 bases. Per germline, CDR1 SGHVS and CDR2 FQNEAQ. With V trimmed by 3 bases and J by 2 bases, 6 bases remained unmatched. This CDR3 has 16 amino acids. Here the CDR3 DNA reads TGTGCCAGCAGCTTCCGACTAGCGGGTCTACAAGAGACCCAGTACTTC. Protein: CASSFRLAGLQETQYF.

The V and J genes are TRBV20-1 and TRBJ2-1, with 7 bases identical to TRBD2. Trimming at V came to 3 bases and at J to 6 bases, leaving 8 bases not matched to a gene. The CDR3 spans 14 residues. Germline values: CDR1 DFQATT, CDR2 SNEGSKA (reference sequence). CDR3 region: CSARTSWIRNEQFF. In DNA form, the CDR3 reads TGCAGTGCTAGGACTAGCTGGATTCGCAATGAGCAGTTCTTC.

The chain links TRBV9 to TRBJ2-7; 10 nucleotides match TRBD2. The CDR3 runs to 14 residues. The germline V gene encodes CDR1 SGDLS and CDR2 YYNGEE. Trimming cost V 0 bases and J 9 bases; bases outside gene matches: 6. DNA of the CDR3: TGTGCCAGCAGCGTAGGCGACTGGACTAGCGGGCAGTACTTC. This gives the protein CASSVGDWTSGQYF.

The CDR3 loop is CASSYRTGVGNEQFF. CDR3 sequence (DNA): TGCGCCAGCAGTTATAGGACAGGGGTGGGCAATGAGCAGTTCTTC. The rearrangement uses TRBV23-1 and TRBJ2-1; 9 nucleotides agree with TRBD1. TRBV23-1 is identified as an open reading frame with a role that is uncertain. Trimming removed 5 bases from V and 6 bases from J; junction bases left unmatched: 8. CDR3 length: 15 amino acids.

The chain couples TRBV29-1 to TRBJ2-2, with 11 bases fitting TRBD1. The CDR3 contains 14 residues. CDR1 is SQVTM and CDR2 is ANQGSEA in the germline V gene. The ends lost 4 bases at V and 3 bases at J; junction bases unmatched: 1. CDR3 loop: CSVGDRGDTGELFF. The DNA of the CDR3 is TGCAGCGTTGGGGACAGGGGGGACACCGGGGAGCTGTTTTTT.